This TCR beta chain was obtained from a study of T cells after yellow fever vaccination. Study-wide findings and caveats: The CD4 compartment and the CD8 compartment contained a small share of clonotypes in common.

Germline V gene data show CDR1 as LGHDT and CDR2 as YNNKEL (reference sequence). The V gene lost 1 base and the J gene lost 0 bases, with 6 bases spanning the gap. The CDR3 extends over 15 amino acids. This clonotype was detected a few times. For TCR, cDNA came from 5'RACE template switching, which added a universal primer site and UMIs. Each CDR3 protein is one row after TCRdb ran MiXCR on the 5' RACE reads. The sample holds some 27,000 distinct CDR3 sequences, over 5.5% seen once. The receptor comes from a young man who received the YFV17D yellow fever vaccine. This chain joins TRBV3-1 and TRBJ1-4; no reliable D call. This material consisted of PBMCs, either bulk or a sorted T-cell subset (CD4+, CD8+, memory, or dextramer-sorted; not recorded which), taken on the day of the yellow fever booster vaccination. CDR3 sequence reads: CASSQVVSTNEKLFF. The CDR3 region has the DNA TGTGCCAGCAGCCAAGTCGTTTCAACTAATGAAAAACTGTTTTTT. The whole variable domain, remainder taken from reference TRBV3-1 and TRBJ1-4, is DTAVSQTPKYLVTQMGNDKSIKCEQNLGHDTMYWYKQDSKKFLKIMFSYNNKELIINETVPNRFSPKSPDKAHLNLHINSLELGDSAVYFCASSQVVSTNEKLFFGSGTQLSVL.